This T cell receptor beta chain is drawn from a study of preoperative IRX-2 immunotherapy in early breast cancer. Libraries were prepared by immunoSEQ multiplex PCR; TCRdb keeps only in-frame clonotypes and omits some of them. The sample records about 26,000 clones, about three quarters being singletons. Germline CDR1 SGHVS, CDR2 FNYEAQ. CDR3 length: 14 residues. Trimming removed 3 bases at V and 7 bases at J, with 16 bases between. The treatment here: preoperative locoregional IRX-2 cytokine immunotherapy. This phase Ib study tested locoregional IRX-2 cytokine immunotherapy given before surgery. The sequence derives from a human donor with breast cancer. The chain is built from TRBV7-6 and TRBJ2-7; D gene unclear. The material sequenced was lymph node tissue, taken after IRX-2 immunotherapy. The chain's CDR3 is CASSLRSPEWEQYF. Written as DNA, the CDR3 is TGTGCCAGCAGCTTGAGGAGTCCCGAATGGGAGCAGTACTTC. The complete variable domain, with remaining parts taken from reference TRBV7-6 and TRBJ2-7, reads GAGVSQSPRYKVTKRGQDVALRCDPISGHVSLYWYRQALGQGPEFLTYFNYEAQQDKSGLPNDRFSAERPEGSISTLTIQRTEQRDSAMYRCASSLRSPEWEQYFGPGTRLTVT.